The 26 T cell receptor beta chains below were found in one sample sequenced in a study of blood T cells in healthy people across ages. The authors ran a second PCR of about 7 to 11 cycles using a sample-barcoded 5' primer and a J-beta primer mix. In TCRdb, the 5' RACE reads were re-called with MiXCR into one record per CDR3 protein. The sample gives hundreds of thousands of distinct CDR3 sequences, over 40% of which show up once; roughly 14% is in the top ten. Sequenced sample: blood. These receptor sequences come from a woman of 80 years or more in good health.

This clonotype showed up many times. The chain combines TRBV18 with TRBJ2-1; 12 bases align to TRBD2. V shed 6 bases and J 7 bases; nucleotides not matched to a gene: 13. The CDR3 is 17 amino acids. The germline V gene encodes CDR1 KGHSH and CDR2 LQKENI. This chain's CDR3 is CASSARLAGAWWNEQFF. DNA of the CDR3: TGTGCCAGCTCGGCCCGACTAGCGGGAGCTTGGTGGAATGAGCAGTTCTTC.

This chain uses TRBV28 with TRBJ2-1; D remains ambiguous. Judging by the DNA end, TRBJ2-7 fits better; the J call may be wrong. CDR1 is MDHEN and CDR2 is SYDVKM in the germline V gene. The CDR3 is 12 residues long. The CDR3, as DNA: TGTGCCAGCAGTCCAACGCTAAATGAGCAGTACTTC. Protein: CASSPTLNEQYF.

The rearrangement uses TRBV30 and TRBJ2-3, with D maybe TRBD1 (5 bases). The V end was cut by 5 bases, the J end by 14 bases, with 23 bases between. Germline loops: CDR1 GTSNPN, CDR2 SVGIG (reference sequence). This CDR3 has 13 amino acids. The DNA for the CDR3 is TGTGCCTGGGACAACCCCGGACACCGTGCTCTGTATTTT. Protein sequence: CAWDNPGHRALYF. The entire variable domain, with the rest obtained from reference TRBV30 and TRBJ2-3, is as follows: SQTIHQWPATLVQPVGSPLSLECTVEGTSNPNLYWYRQAAGRGLQLLFYSVGIGQISSEVPQNLSASRPQDRQFILSSKKLLLSDSGFYLCAWDNPGHRALYFGPGTRLTVL.

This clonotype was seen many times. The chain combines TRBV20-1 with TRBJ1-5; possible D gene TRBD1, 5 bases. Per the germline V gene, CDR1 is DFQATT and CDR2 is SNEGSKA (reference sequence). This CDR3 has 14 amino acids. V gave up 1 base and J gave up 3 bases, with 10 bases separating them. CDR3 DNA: TGCAGTGCTAGAGTCGGGGGAAACAATCAGCCCCAGCATTTT. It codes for CSARVGGNNQPQHF.

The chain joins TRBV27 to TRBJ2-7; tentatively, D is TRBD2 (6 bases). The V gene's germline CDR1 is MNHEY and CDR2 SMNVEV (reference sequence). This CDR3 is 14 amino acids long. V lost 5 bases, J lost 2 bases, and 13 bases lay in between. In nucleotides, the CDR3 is TGTGCCAGCAGTCGCATCGGGGGTGCCTACGAGCAGTACTTC. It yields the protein CASSRIGGAYEQYF.

The CDR3 loop reads CASSRDRAYSYEQYF. CDR3 coding DNA: TGTGCCAGCTCACGGGACAGGGCCTACTCCTACGAGCAGTACTTC. The chain joins TRBV18 to TRBJ2-7, with 9 nucleotides matching TRBD1. The germline V gene has CDR1 KGHSH and CDR2 LQKENI. This CDR3 has 15 residues. Unmatched junction bases numbered 4, after V lost 4 bases and J lost 0 bases.

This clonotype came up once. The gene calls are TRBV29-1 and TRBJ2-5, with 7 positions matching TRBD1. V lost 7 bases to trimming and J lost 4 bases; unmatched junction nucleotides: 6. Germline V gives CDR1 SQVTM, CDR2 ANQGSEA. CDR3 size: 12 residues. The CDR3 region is CSAGQRGETQYF. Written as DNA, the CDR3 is TGCAGCGCGGGACAGAGAGGAGAGACCCAGTACTTC.

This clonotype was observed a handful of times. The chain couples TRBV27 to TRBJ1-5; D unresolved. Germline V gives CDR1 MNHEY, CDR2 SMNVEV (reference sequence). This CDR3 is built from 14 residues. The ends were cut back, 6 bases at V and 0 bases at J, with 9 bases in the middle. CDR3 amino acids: CASRPTVSNQPQHF. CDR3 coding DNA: TGTGCCAGCAGGCCGACGGTTAGCAATCAGCCCCAGCATTTT.

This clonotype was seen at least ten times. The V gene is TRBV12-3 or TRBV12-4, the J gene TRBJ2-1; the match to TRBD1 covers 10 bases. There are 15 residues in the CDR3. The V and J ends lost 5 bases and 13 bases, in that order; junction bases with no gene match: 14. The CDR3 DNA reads TGTGCCAGCAGTGCACACGGGACAGGGGCCGTTGGACAGTTCTTC. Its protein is CASSAHGTGAVGQFF.

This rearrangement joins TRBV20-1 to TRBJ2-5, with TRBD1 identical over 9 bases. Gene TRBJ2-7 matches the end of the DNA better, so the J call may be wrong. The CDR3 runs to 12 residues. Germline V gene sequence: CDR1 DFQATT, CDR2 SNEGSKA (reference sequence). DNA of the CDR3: TGCAGTGCTAGAAGACAGGGGGTCGAGCAGTACTTC. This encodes CSARRQGVEQYF.

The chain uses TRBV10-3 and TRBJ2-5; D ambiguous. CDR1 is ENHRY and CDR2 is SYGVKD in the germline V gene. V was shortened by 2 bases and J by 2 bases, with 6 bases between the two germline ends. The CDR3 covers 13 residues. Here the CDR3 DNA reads TGTGCCATCAGTGAGACCGTTCAAGAGACCCAGTACTTC. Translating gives CAISETVQETQYF.

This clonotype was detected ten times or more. The CDR3 nucleotides are TGTGCCAGCAGTTTTGGTTCCACCCACAGGGAGCAGTTCTTC. The encoded protein is CASSFGSTHREQFF. The rearrangement links TRBV27 to TRBJ2-1, with a possible D match to TRBD1 (5 bases). CDR3 length equals 14 residues. The germline CDR1 and CDR2 sequences are MNHEY and SMNVEV (reference sequence). V shed 3 bases and J shed 10 bases, with 16 bases lying between them.

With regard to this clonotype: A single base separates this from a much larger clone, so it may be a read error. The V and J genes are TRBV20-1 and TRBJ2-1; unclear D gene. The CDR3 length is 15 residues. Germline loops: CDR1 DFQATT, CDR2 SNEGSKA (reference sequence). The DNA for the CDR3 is TGCAATGCTAGAGATCCCAGATCATCCTACAATGAGCAGTTCTTC. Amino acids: CNARDPRSSYNEQFF.

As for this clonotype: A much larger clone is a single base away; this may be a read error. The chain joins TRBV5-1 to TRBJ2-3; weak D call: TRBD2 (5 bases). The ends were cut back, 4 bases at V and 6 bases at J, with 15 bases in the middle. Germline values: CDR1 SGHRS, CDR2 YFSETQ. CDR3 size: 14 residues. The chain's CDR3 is CASSVASPGDTQYF. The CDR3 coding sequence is TGCGCCAGCAGCGTGGCCTCACCGGGGGATACGCAGTATTTT.

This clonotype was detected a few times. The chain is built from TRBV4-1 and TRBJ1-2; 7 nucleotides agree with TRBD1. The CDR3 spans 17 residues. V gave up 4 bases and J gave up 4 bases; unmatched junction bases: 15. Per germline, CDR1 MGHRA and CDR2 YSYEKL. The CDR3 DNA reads TGCGCCAGCAGCCTCATAGGGAGGGGGCGGGAGGGCTATGGCTACACCTTC. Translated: CASSLIGRGREGYGYTF.

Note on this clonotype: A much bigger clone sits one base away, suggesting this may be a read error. CDR3 loop: CASSVRNPSSYNEQFF. The CDR3 nucleotides read TGTGCCAGCAGCGTAAGGAACCCGAGCTCCTACAATGAGCAGTTCTTC. The genes are TRBV9 and TRBJ2-1, with D unresolved. Trimming took off 1 base at V and 0 bases at J, with 11 bases between the two ends. The CDR3 spans 16 residues. Per germline, CDR1 SGDLS and CDR2 YYNGEE.

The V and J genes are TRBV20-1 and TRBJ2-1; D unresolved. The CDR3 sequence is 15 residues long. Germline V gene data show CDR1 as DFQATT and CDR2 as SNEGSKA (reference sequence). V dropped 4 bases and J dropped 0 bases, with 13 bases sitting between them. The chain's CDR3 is CSANRPGSSYNEQFF. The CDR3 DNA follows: TGCAGTGCTAACCGTCCAGGTAGCTCCTACAATGAGCAGTTCTTC.

In DNA form, the CDR3 reads TGTGCCAGCAGGGGACAGAATAACAATGAGCAGTTCTTC. Translated: CASRGQNNNEQFF. This rearrangement joins TRBV6-2 or TRBV6-3 to TRBJ2-1; 7 bases are a match to TRBD1. Germline lookup yields CDR1 MNHEY and CDR2 SVGEGT. The CDR3 has 13 amino acids. Trimming took 6 bases from V and 5 from J; bases not matched to a gene: 4.

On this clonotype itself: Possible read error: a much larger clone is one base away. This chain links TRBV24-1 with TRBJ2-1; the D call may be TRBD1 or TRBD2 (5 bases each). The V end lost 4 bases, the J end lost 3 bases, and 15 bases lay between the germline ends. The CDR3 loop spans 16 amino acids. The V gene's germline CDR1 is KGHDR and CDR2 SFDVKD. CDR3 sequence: CATSEPGRAHYNEQFF. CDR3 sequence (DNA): TGTGCCACCAGTGAACCGGGACGAGCGCACTACAATGAGCAGTTCTTC.

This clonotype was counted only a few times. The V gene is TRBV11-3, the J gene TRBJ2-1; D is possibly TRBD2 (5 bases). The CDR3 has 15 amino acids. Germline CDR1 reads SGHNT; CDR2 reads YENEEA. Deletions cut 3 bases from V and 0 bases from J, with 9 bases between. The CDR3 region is CASSFSDPSYNEQFF. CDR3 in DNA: TGTGCCAGCAGCTTTAGCGACCCCTCCTACAATGAGCAGTTCTTC.

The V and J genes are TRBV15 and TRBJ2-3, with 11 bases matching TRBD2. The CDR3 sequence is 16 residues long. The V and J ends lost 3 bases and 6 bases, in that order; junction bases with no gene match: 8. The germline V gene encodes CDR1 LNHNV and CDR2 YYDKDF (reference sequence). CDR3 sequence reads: CATSSFVASGGDTQYF. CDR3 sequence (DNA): TGTGCCACCAGCAGTTTCGTGGCTAGCGGGGGGGATACGCAGTATTTT.

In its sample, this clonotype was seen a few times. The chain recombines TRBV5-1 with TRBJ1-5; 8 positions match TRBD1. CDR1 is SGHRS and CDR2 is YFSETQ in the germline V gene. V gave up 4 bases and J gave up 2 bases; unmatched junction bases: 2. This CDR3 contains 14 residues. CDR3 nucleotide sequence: TGCGCCAGCAGCACGGACAGGGGCAATCAGCCCCAGCATTTT. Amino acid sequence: CASSTDRGNQPQHF.

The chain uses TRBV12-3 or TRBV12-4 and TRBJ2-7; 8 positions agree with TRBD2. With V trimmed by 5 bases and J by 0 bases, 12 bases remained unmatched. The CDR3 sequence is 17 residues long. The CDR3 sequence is CASSDQAGESDSYEQYF. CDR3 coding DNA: TGTGCCAGCAGTGACCAAGCGGGAGAGAGCGACTCCTACGAGCAGTACTTC.

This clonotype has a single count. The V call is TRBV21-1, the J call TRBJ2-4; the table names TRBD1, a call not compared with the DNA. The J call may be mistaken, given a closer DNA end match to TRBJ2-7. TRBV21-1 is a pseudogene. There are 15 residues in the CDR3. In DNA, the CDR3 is TGTGCCAGCAGCGTGCCGACAGTTTGTACCTACGAGCAGTACTTC. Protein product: CASSVPTVCTYEQYF.

Here the CDR3 reads CASRRGGAQETQYF. CDR3 bases: TGTGCCAGCAGGAGAGGGGGCGCACAGGAGACCCAGTACTTC. The chain employs TRBV6-1 and TRBJ2-7; 7 bases map to TRBD1. The J call may be faulty, since TRBJ2-5 better matches the DNA end. Germline CDR1 and CDR2: MNHNS and SASEGT. CDR3 size: 14 residues.

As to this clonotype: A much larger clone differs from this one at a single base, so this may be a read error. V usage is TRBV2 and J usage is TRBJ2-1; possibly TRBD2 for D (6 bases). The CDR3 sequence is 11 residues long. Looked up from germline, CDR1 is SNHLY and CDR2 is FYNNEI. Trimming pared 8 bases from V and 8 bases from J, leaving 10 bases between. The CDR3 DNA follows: TGTGCCAGCGAGGAGGGGTATGAGCAGTTCTTC. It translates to CASEEGYEQFF.